The 5 T cell receptor beta chains in this list originate from one sample, sequenced in a study of OX40 agonist ivuxolimab in advanced cancers. Some clones are missing from TCRdb's copy, which holds only in-frame ones; the method was immunoSEQ multiplex PCR. The table lists approximately 27,000 clones, roughly 83% of them singletons. The sample here was CD4+ or CD8+ T cells sorted from blood, taken in a trial of the OX40 agonist ivuxolimab. Receptors were obtained from an adult with an advanced solid tumor such as melanoma, head and neck, liver or kidney cancer.

The chain has TRBV18 and TRBJ1-6; a possible D gene is TRBD1 (5 bases). The CDR3 runs to 15 residues. The germline V gene has CDR1 KGHSH and CDR2 LQKENI. V was shortened by 1 base and J by 7 bases, with 11 bases between the two germline ends. The CDR3, as DNA: TGTGCCAGCTCACCACAAACAGGAGGAAATTCACCCCTCCACTTT. It is translated as CASSPQTGGNSPLHF.

This clone was counted between two and nine times. This rearrangement joins TRBV7-9 to TRBJ1-1, with D perhaps matching TRBD1 (5 bases). CDR1 and CDR2 (germline): SEHNR, FQNEAQ (reference sequence). V was clipped by 5 bases and J by 10 bases, with 20 bases between them. The length of the CDR3 is 14 residues. Here the CDR3 DNA reads TGTGCCAGCAGCCCGGGCAGGGATTCATCGTTAGCTTTCTTT. Amino acid sequence: CASSPGRDSSLAFF.

The chain links TRBV7-9 to TRBJ2-1; the match to TRBD1 covers 7 bases. CDR3 size: 16 residues. The germline V gene encodes CDR1 SEHNR and CDR2 FQNEAQ (reference sequence). Trimming removed 5 bases from V and 2 bases from J; junction bases left unmatched: 9. CDR3 sequence reads: CASSPHDRATYNEQFF. CDR3 DNA sequence: TGTGCCAGCAGCCCCCACGACAGGGCCACCTACAATGAGCAGTTCTTC.

The chain uses TRBV9 and TRBJ1-4; TRBD1 aligns across 12 bases. The CDR3 runs to 18 residues. The junction had 6 bases not matched to a gene; V was cut back by 1 base and J by 2 bases. Germline V gene sequence: CDR1 SGDLS, CDR2 YYNGEE. CDR3 in amino acids: CASSVNSGTGGTNEKLFF. For the CDR3, the DNA is TGTGCCAGCAGCGTAAACTCCGGGACAGGGGGCACTAATGAAAAACTGTTTTTT.

The chain uses TRBV11-2 and TRBJ2-6; D gene unclear. The germline V gene encodes CDR1 SGHAT and CDR2 FQNNGV. The V end lost 5 bases, the J end lost 0 bases, and 11 bases lay between the germline ends. The CDR3 has 16 amino acids. CDR3 bases: TGTGCCAGCAGCCCCTCTGAACTCTCTGGGGCCAACGTCCTGACTTTC. This encodes CASSPSELSGANVLTF.